This T cell receptor (beta chain) was sequenced during a study of cytomegalovirus exposure and HLA in healthy donors. The PCR made use of 60 Vbeta and 13 Jbeta primers. Profiling relied on immunoSEQ multiplex PCR, and the TCRdb table lists in-frame clones only, not all of them. The sample has around 91,000 clones; 78% are singletons. This receptor was identified in a male donor in good health and CMV-seropositive. The sequenced sample consisted of PBMCs.

The CDR3 here is CASSRAAGADEKLFF. DNA of the CDR3: TGTGCCAGCAGCCGGGCGGCGGGTGCCGATGAAAAACTGTTTTTT. The chain links TRBV28 to TRBJ1-4; D gene ambiguous. Germline CDR1 and CDR2: MDHEN and SYDVKM. The CDR3 runs 15 residues. V was cut by 6 bases and J by 6 bases, with 17 bases left in between.